The entry below gives a single T cell receptor (beta chain) sequence along with its context. Its antigen is currently not known. A junction boundary mismatches the germline segment, possibly from a read error. Its CDR3 holds 17 amino acids, cysteine through phenylalanine. Only the CDR3 DNA is retained, 51 bases long and in frame from the first base. CDR1 and CDR2 (MGHDK, SYGVNS) derive from the germline V gene. These data are taken from a study of shared clonotypes between healthy human individuals (dated by TCRdb to 2020 to 2022). Study-level background: The cohort included a few men and a couple of women between 18 and 49 years of age. Per donor, three plates each were used for CD4 naive and CD4 memory, two for CD8 naive, and one for CD8 memory. To estimate repertoire size and how much clonotype sharing occurs between individuals, the study deeply sequenced the blood TCR repertoires of five or six healthy adults. Each donor's leukapheresis produced roughly between roughly 0.85 and 9.5 billion PBMCs. To increase sequencing depth and limit assay-specific biases, TCR repertoire library preparation and sequencing were carried out by different laboratories using diverse techniques. Overall study outcomes, separate from this receptor: Roughly 5.2% of naive CD4, around 3.5% of naive CD8, roughly 2.4% of memory CD4, and less than 0.45% of memory CD8 clonotypes were shared across a few donors. Naive subsets generally had larger estimated clonotype richness than memory subsets did. Based on pairwise subsampling, the degree of clonotype sharing among donors was expected to be affected by sequencing depth. Even with the large sequencing depth, rarefaction of the sorted-subset datasets indicated that sequencing was incomplete. Because the study included only a small number of donors, the genetic and exposure-history diversity represented was limited. Compared with non-shared clonotypes, the clonotypes found in all four sorted-subset donors had higher generation probabilities. Sampling was restricted to blood, and TCR repertoires in tissues likely differ from the TCR repertoires found in blood.

The donors were healthy, HIV-negative adults with no recently reported acute infections or vaccinations. Only Caucasian adults living in Nashville, Tennessee, USA were represented among the donors. CD4+ T cells were enriched by magnetic negative selection; naive cells were then positively selected on CD45RA, and the negative fraction formed the memory subset. Blood was obtained by leukapheresis, after which PBMCs were separated by Ficoll-Histopaque density gradient centrifugation and cryopreserved in liquid nitrogen vapor phase. Purity and quantity of every magnetically sorted T cell population were checked by analytical flow cytometry. Genomic DNA was isolated from every sorted fraction and measured by UV absorbance on a Nanodrop 2000c. Using the deep immunoSEQ assay, TCR CDR3 regions were amplified from genomic DNA by multiplex PCR. Extracted genomic DNA from each cell subset was distributed evenly across all wells of several immunoSEQ 96-well plates, and each plate was treated as a replicate. For sorted subsets, about 210 ng of genomic DNA, equivalent to 30,000 or so T cell genomes, went into each replicate PCR. Purified libraries were quantified with a Qubit 3.0 fluorometer, sized on a Bioanalyzer 2100, and re-quantified with the KAPA Library Quantification kit. Every immunoSEQ 96-well plate was sequenced on a separate single-read 150-cycle Illumina NextSeq 550 flow cell. The paper's processing steps were these. Because the immunoSEQ output held only junctional sequences and lacked quality scores, the filtering could not match the filtering applied to full-length reads. To assign V/J genes and CDR3, sequences were annotated against IMGT germline references using PyIR, a Python wrapper for IgBLAST v1.9. Any read was removed if the V/J assignment was weak (E-value above 1e-6), the CDR3 was missing, or the read contained stop codons, out-of-frame junctions, or ambiguous translated residues. V3J clonotypes were defined by identical inferred V gene, J gene, and CDR3 amino acid sequence. The percentage overlap between two repertoires was calculated by dividing the number of shared unique clonotypes by the size of the smaller repertoire. RTK rarefaction, the Chao1 estimator, and Recon v2.1 estimates of unobserved clonotypes were used to assess repertoire richness. For all TCRbeta clonotypes obtained by the gDNA method from a handful of donors, generation probabilities were computed with OLGA. Held by TCRdb, this immuneACCESS table contains in-frame sequences only and omits some clones. Under half of the omission traces to an unresolved V gene where checked; the cause of the rest is unknown. V, J and clone size reflect that table, while D and trimming were determined from the DNA. Recorded for this sample are approximately 2.5 million clones; roughly 93% of them occurred a single time. The ten top clones hold 0.36% of the sample.

This receptor chain uses TRBV25-1 and TRBJ2-6, and 7 junctional nucleotides match TRBD1. This sequence was found in a man younger than 35 in good health. Some clones in this sample may be carry-over from other donors' samples. Specimen: naive CD4+ T cells from PBMCs. This specimen's cell subset or site label, interpreted: CD45RA+ positively selected. Here the CDR3 is given as CASTEGGRAFGANVLTF. The base sequence is TGTGCCAGCACTGAAGGGGGCAGAGCCTTCGGGGCCAACGTCCTGACTTTC.